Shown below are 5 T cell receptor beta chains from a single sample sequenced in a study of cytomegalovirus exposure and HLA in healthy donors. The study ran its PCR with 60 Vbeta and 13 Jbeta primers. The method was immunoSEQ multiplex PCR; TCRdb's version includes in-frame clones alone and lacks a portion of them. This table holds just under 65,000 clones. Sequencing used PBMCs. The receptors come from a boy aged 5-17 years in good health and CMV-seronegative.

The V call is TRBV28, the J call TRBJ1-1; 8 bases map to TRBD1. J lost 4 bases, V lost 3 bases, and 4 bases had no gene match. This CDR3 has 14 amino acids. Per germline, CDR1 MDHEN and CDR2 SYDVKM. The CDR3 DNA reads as TGTGCCAGCAGTTTTACAGGGGGTTCCACTGAAGCTTTCTTT. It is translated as CASSFTGGSTEAFF.

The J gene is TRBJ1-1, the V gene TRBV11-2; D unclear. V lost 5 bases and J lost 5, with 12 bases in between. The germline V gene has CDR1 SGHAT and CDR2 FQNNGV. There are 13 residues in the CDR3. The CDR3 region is CASSLPALTEAFF. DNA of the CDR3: TGTGCCAGCAGCCTCCCCGCGCTTACTGAAGCTTTCTTT. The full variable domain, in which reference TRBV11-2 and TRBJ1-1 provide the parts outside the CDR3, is EAGVAQSPRYKIIEKRQSVAFWCNPISGHATLYWYQQILGQGPKLLIQFQNNGVVDDSQLPKDRFSAERLKGVDSTLKIQPAKLEDSAVYLCASSLPALTEAFFGQGTRLTVV.

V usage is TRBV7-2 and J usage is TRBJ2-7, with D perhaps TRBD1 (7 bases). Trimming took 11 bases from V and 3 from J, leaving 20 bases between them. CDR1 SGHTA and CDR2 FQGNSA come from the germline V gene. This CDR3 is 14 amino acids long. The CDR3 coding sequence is TGTGCCTGCTCGGCGGGACAGTTTGACTACGAGCAGTACTTC. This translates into CACSAGQFDYEQYF. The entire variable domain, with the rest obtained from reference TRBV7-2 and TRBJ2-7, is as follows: GAGVSQSPSNKVTEKGKDVELRCDPISGHTALYWYRQSLGQGLEFLIYFQGNSAPDKSGLPSDRFSAERTGGSVSTLTIQRTQQEDSAVYLCACSAGQFDYEQYFGPGTRLTVT.

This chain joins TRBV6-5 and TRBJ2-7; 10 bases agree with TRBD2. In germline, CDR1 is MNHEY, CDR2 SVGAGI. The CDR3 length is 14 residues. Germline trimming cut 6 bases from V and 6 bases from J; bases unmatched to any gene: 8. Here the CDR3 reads CASSIAGGYGEQYF. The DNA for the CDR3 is TGTGCCAGCAGCATAGCGGGAGGTTACGGCGAGCAGTACTTC.

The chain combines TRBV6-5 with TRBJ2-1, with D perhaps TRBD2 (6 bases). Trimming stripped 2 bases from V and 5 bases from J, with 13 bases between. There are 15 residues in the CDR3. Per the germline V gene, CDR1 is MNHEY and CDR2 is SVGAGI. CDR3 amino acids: CASSYGLTGDNEQFF. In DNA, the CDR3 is TGTGCCAGCAGTTACGGTTTGACGGGGGACAATGAGCAGTTCTTC.